This entry features one T cell receptor beta chain sequence. Its target is unknown. Enrolled ophthalmopathy patients presented with a Clinical Activity Score of at least 3, a NOSPECS grade of at least 4, and disease duration under 3 months. Patients having uncontrolled infection, another autoimmune disease, pregnancy or lactation were not included. The V gene end was trimmed by 4 bases and the J gene end by 5 bases; junction bases not matched to a gene: 5. The CDR3 is 16 amino acids. Per germline, CDR1 SNHLY and CDR2 FYNNEI. The sample originates from a study of T cells in Graves' hyperthyroidism and ophthalmopathy. Study-wide results and caveats: In blood, most of the thyroid clonotypes expanded above 0.001 were also present.

Template material for amplifying TCR beta CDR3 regions consisted of RNA transcripts. The TCR CDR3 first-round RT-PCR relied on the HTBI primer set. A single record per CDR3 protein comes from TCRdb applying MiXCR to the multiplex PCR reads. The sample has 640,000 or so distinct CDR3 sequences, around 14% seen once. The sequencing sample was made of blood. J is TRBJ2-1 and V is TRBV2, with 13 positions matching TRBD2. The source of this sequence is a woman aged 18-35 years with Graves' ophthalmopathy. CDR3 in DNA: TGTGCCAGCAGTGGTTCCGGGACTAGCGGGAACAATGAGCAGTTCTTC. Amino acids: CASSGSGTSGNNEQFF.